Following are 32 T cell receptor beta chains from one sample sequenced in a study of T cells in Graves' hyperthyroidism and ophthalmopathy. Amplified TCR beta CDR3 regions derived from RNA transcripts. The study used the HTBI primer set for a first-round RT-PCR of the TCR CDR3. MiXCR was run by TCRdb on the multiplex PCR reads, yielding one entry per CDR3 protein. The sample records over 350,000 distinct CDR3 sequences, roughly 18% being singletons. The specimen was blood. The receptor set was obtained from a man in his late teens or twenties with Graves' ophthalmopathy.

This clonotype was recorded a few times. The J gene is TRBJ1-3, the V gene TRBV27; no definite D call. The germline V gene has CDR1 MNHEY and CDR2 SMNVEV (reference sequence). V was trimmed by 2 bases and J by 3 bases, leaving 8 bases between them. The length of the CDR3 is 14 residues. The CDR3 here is CASSLQADGNTIYF. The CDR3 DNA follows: TGTGCCAGCAGTTTACAGGCCGATGGAAACACCATATATTTT.

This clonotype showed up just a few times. The CDR3 loop reads CASSPRDRNYNEQFF. The DNA of the CDR3 is TGTGCCAGCAGCCCCCGGGACAGAAACTACAATGAGCAGTTCTTC. This rearrangement joins TRBV7-9 to TRBJ2-1, with TRBD1 matching over 7 bases. Per germline, CDR1 SEHNR and CDR2 FQNEAQ (reference sequence). This CDR3 region has 15 residues. J was trimmed by 3 bases and V by 5 bases; bases with no gene match: 7. Variable domain in full (rest from reference TRBV7-9 and TRBJ2-1): DTGVSQNPRHKITKRGQNVTFRCDPISEHNRLYWYRQTLGQGPEFLTYFQNEAQLEKSRLLSDRFSAERPKGSFSTLEIQRTEQGDSAMYLCASSPRDRNYNEQFFGPGTRLTVL.

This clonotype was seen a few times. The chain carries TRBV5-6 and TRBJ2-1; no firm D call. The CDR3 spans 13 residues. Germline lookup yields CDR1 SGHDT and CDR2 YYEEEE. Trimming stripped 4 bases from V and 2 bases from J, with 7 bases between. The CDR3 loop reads CASSPRPYNEQFF. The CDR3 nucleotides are TGTGCCAGCAGCCCCCGCCCCTACAATGAGCAGTTCTTC. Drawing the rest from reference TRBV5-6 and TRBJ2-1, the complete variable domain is DAGVTQSPTHLIKTRGQQVTLRCSPKSGHDTVSWYQQALGQGPQFIFQYYEEEERQRGNFPDRFSGHQFPNYSSELNVNALLLGDSALYLCASSPRPYNEQFFGPGTRLTVL.

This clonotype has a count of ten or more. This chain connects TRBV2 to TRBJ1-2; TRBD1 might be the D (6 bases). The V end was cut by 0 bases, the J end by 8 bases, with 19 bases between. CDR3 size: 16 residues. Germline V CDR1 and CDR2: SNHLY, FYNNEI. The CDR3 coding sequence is TGTGCCAGCAGTGAAGCGCAGGGACAACTCGTTGTCGGCTACACCTTC. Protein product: CASSEAQGQLVVGYTF.

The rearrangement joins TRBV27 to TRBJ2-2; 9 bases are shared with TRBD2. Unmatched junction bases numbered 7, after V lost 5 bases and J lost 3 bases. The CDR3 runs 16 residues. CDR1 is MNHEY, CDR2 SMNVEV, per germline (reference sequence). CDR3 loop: CASSPLAGWDTGELFF. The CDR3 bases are TGTGCCAGCAGTCCTCTAGCGGGGTGGGACACCGGGGAGCTGTTTTTT.

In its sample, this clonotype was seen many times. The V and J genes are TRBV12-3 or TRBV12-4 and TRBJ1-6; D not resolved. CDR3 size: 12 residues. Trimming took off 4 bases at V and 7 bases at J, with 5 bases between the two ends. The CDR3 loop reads CASSSLNSPLHF. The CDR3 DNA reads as TGTGCCAGCAGTTCTCTAAATTCACCCCTCCACTTT.

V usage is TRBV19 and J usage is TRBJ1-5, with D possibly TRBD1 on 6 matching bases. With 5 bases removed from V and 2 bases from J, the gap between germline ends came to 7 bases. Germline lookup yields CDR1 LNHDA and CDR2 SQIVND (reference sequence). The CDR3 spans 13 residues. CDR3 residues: CASSGQRNQPQHF. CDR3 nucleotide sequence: TGTGCCAGTAGTGGACAGCGCAATCAGCCCCAGCATTTT.

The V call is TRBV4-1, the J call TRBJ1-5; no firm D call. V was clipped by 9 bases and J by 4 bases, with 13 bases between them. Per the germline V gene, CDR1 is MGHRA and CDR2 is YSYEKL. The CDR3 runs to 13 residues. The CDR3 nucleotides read TGCGCCAGTGGCTCCGCTAAAAATCAGCCCCAGCATTTT. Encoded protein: CASGSAKNQPQHF.

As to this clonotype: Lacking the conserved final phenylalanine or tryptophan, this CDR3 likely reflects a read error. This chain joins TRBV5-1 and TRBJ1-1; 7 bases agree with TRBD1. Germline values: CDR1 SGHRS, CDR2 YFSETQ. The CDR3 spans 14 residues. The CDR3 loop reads CASSLVEGATEAFL. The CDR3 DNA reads TGTGCCAGCAGCTTGGTGGAGGGGGCAACTGAAGCTTTCCTT.

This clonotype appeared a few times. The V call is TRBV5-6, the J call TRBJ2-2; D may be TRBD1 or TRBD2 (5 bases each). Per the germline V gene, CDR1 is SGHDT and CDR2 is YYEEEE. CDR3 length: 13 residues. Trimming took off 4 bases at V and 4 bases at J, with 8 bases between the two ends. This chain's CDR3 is CASSTGPTGELFF. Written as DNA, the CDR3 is TGTGCCAGCAGCACGGGGCCCACCGGGGAGCTGTTTTTT.

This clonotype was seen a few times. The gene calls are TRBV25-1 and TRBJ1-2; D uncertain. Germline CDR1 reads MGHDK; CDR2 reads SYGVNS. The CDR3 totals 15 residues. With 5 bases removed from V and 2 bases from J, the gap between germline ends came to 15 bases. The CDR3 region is CASSPYSPRNYGYTF. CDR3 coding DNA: TGTGCCAGCAGTCCGTACTCCCCCCGGAACTATGGCTACACCTTC.

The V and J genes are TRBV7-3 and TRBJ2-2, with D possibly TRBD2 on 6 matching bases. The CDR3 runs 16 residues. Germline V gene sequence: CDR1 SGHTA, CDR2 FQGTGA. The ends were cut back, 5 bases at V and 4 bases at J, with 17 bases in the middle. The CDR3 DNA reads TGTGCCAGCAGCCCGGAGGACCTCGGGGGCACCGGGGAGCTGTTTTTT. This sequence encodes CASSPEDLGGTGELFF.

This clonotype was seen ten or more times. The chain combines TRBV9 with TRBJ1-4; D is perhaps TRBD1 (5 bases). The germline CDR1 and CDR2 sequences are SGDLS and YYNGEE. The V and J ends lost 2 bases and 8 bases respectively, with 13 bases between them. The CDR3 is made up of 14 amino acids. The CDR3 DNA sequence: TGTGCCAGCAGCGTGCTACAGGACGGAGAAAAACTGTTTTTT. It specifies CASSVLQDGEKLFF.

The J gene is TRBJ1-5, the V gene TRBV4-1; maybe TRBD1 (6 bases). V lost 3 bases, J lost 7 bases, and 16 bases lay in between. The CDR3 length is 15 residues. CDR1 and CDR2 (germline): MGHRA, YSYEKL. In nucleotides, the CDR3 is TGCGCCAGCAGCCAGGACAGCATGGCGGAGCAGCCCCAGCATTTT. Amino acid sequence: CASSQDSMAEQPQHF.

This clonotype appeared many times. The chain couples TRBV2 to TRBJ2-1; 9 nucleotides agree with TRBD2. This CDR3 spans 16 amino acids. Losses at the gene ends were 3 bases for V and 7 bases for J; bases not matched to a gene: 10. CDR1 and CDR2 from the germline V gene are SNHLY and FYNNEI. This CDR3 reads CASSEVAGGAGNEQFF. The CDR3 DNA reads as TGTGCCAGCAGTGAGGTGGCGGGGGGGGCAGGGAATGAGCAGTTCTTC.

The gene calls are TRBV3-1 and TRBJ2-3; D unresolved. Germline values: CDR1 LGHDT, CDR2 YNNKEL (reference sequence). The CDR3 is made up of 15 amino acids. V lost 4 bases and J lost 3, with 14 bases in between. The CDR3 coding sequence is TGTGCCAGCAGCCGTTTAACGGGCACGACAGATACGCAGTATTTT. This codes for CASSRLTGTTDTQYF.

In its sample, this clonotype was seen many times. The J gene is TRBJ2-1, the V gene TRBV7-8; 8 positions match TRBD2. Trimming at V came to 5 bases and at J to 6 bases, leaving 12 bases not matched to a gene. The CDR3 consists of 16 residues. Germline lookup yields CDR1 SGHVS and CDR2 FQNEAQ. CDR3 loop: CASSPPGLGISNEQFF. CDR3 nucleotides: TGTGCCAGCAGCCCACCGGGACTAGGGATTTCCAATGAGCAGTTCTTC.

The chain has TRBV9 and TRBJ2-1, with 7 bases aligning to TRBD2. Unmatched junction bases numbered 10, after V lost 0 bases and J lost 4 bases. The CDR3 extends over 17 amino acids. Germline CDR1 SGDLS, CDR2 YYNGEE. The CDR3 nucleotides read TGTGCCAGCAGCGTAGACCCCACGGGAGGTATATACAATGAGCAGTTCTTC. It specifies CASSVDPTGGIYNEQFF.

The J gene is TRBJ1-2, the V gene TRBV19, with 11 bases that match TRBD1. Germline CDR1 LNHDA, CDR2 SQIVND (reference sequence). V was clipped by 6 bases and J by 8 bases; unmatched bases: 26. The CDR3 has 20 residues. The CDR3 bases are TGTGCCAGTAGCAATGGGCCCAGCGGACAGGGGGCTAGAAGTTTAGGAGGCTACACCTTC. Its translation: CASSNGPSGQGARSLGGYTF.

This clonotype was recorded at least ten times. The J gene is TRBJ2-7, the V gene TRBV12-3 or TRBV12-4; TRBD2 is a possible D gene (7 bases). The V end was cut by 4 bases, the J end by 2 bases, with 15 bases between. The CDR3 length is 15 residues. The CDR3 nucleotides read TGTGCCAGCAGTTGGGGCGGGGGCCTCCCCTACGAGCAGTACTTC. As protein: CASSWGGGLPYEQYF.

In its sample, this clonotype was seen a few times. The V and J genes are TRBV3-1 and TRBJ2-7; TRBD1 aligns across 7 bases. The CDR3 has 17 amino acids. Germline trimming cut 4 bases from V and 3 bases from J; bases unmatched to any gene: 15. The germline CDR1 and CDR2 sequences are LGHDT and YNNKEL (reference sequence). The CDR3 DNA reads TGTGCCAGCAGCCGGGAAAGGCCGGGGACAGAGATCTACGAGCAGTACTTC. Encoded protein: CASSRERPGTEIYEQYF.

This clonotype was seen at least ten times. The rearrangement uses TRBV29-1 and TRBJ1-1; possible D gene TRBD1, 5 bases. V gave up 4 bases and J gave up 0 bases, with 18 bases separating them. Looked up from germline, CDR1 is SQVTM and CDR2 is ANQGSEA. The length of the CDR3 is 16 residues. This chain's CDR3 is CSVAGGRESMNTEAFF. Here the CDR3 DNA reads TGCAGCGTTGCTGGGGGACGAGAGAGCATGAACACTGAAGCTTTCTTT.

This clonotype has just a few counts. DNA for the CDR3: TGCAGTGCTAGAGATCGTGCCGAGGGGATGAACACTGAAGCTTTCTTT. Amino acid sequence: CSARDRAEGMNTEAFF. V is TRBV20-1 and J is TRBJ1-1; possible D gene TRBD1, 5 bases. The CDR3 has 16 amino acids. V was pared by 0 bases and J by 0 bases, with 14 bases between. Germline CDR1 DFQATT, CDR2 SNEGSKA (reference sequence).

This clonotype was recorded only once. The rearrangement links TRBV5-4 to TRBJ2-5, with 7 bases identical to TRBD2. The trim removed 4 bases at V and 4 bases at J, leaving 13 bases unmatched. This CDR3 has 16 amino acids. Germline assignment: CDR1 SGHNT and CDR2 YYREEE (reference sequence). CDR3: CASSPGLAGSRETQYF. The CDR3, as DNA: TGTGCCAGCAGCCCCGGGTTAGCGGGTTCGCGAGAGACCCAGTACTTC.

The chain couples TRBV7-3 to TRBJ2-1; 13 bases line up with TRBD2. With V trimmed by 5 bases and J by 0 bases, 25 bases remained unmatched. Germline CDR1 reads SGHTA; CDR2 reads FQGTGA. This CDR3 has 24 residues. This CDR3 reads CASSPARSGTSGVALFSSYNEQFF. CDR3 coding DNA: TGTGCCAGCAGCCCGGCACGATCCGGGACTAGCGGGGTGGCCCTTTTTAGCTCCTACAATGAGCAGTTCTTC.

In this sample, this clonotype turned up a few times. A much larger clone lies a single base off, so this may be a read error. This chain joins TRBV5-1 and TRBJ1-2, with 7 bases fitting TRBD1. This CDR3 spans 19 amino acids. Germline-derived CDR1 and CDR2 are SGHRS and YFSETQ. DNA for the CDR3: TGCGCCAGCAGCTTAAAAGCGACAGGGTCTCAGCCAACCAACTATAGCTACACCTTC. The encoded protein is CASSLKATGSQPTNYSYTF. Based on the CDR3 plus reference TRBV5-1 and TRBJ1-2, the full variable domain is KAGVTQTPRYLIKTRGQQVTLSCSPISGHRSVSWYQQTPGQGLQFLFEYFSETQRNKGNFPGRFSGRQFSNSRSEMNVSTLELGDSALYLCASSLKATGSQPTNYSYTFGSGTRLTVV.

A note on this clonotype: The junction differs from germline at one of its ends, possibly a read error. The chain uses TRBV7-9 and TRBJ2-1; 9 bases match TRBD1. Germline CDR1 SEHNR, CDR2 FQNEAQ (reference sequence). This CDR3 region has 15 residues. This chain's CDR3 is CTSSVMTGGYNEQFF. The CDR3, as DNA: TGTACCAGCAGCGTCATGACAGGGGGCTACAATGAGCAGTTCTTC.

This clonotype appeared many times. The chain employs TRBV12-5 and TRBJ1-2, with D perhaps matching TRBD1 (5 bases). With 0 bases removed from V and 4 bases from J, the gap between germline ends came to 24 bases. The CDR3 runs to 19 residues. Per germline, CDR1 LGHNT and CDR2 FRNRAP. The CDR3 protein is CASGLVLSGTGESLYGYTF. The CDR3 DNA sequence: TGTGCTAGTGGTTTGGTACTATCGGGGACGGGGGAATCCCTCTATGGCTACACCTTC.

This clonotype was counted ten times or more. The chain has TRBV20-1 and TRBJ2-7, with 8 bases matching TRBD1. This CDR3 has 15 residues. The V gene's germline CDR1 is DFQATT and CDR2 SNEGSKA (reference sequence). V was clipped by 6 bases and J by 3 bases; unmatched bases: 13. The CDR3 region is CSALARPTGGYEQYF. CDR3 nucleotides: TGCAGTGCACTTGCGCGCCCCACAGGGGGCTACGAGCAGTACTTC.

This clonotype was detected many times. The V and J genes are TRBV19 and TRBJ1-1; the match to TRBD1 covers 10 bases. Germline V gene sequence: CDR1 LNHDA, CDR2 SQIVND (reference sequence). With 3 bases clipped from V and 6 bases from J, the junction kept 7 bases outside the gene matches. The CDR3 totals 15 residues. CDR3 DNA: TGTGCCAGTAGTATGACCGGGACAGGGGTCCCTGAAGCTTTCTTT. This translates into CASSMTGTGVPEAFF. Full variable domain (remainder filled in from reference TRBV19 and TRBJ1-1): DGGITQSPKYLFRKEGQNVTLSCEQNLNHDAMYWYRQDPGQGLRLIYYSQIVNDFQKGDIAEGYSVSREKKESFPLTVTSAQKNPTAFYLCASSMTGTGVPEAFFGQGTRLTVV.

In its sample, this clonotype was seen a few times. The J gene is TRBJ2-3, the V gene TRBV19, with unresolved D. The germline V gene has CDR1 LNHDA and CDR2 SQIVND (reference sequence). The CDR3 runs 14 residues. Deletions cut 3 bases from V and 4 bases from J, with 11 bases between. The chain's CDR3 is CASSMTSRADTQYF. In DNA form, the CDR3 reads TGTGCCAGTAGTATGACTTCGAGAGCAGATACGCAGTATTTT.

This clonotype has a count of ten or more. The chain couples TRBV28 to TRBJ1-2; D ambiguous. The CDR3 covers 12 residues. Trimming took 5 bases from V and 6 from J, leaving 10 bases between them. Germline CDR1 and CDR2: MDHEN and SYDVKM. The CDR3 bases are TGTGCCAGCAGTCTTTGGCAGCATGGCTACACCTTC. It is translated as CASSLWQHGYTF.